This T cell receptor beta chain was obtained from a study of blood T cell repertoires in COVID-19. Study-level information: COVID-19 samples, acute and convalescent, were from the United States, Italy and Spain. The analysed material was cDNA or gDNA that came from T cells, B-cell-depleted T cells, or PBMCs.

Trimming took 1 base from V and 2 from J; bases not matched to a gene: 1. Germline lookup yields CDR1 SGHAT and CDR2 FQNNGV. The CDR3 is 15 residues long. Original methodology: Researchers report that nucleated cell counts were estimated from reference gene primer amplification. Assay used: immunoSEQ multiplex PCR; TCRdb lists only in-frame clones, some missing. Clonal size and the V and J genes are those of that table, whereas D and trimming came from the DNA. The sample lists about 200,000 clones, 65% to 85% seen once, with roughly 8% in the top ten. The TCR sequence derives from a woman older than 75 with acute or convalescent COVID-19. The chain employs TRBV11-2 and TRBJ2-5; 10 bases line up with TRBD1. Source material: peripheral blood. The CDR3: CASSLGTGGQETQYF. The CDR3 DNA follows: TGTGCCAGCAGCTTAGGGACAGGGGGACAAGAGACCCAGTACTTC.